A selection of T cell receptor beta chains follows, all from one sample in a study of control samples from healthy donors and cancer patients. Only in-frame clones appear in the TCRdb table, and some are missing; sequencing was by immunoSEQ multiplex PCR. The sample comprises about 96,000 clones, 85% to 95% of which are singletons, and approximately 7.6% rests with the top ten. Sequenced sample: blood. All receptors come from a man between 18 and 29 years old in good health. Both conserved end residues are part of each CDR3. The D gene is left open where the match is weak.

TRBV18,NA,TRBJ2-3,CASSPSVAGMGSTQYF
TRBV7-2,TRBD1,TRBJ1-4,CASSRTGTGGNKEKLFF
TRBV27,TRBD1,TRBJ1-5,CASSALQGAFQPQHF
TRBV9,TRBD2,TRBJ2-3,CASSQLGGGGTDTQYF
TRBV15,NA,TRBJ2-2,CATSAQFTGNTGELFF
TRBV20-1,NA,TRBJ2-5,CSARAEETQYF
TRBV7-9,TRBD1,TRBJ1-1,CASSIGTGDTEAFF
TRBV7-8,NA,TRBJ2-1,CASSLFAAEYNEQFF
TRBV9,NA,TRBJ1-1,CASSVGAPNTEAFF
TRBV27,NA,TRBJ1-5,CASSYSGGSISNQPQHF
TRBV6-5,NA,TRBJ1-6,CASRPSVYRSPLHF
TRBV7-2,NA,TRBJ2-7,CASRSMTATDSYEQYF
TRBV27,TRBD1,TRBJ1-5,CASSPGQGSNQPQHF
TRBV4-1,NA,TRBJ2-1,CASSQDFTSYNEQFF
TRBV7-2,TRBD2,TRBJ2-5,CASSRPREAGDRETQYF
TRBV19,TRBD1,TRBJ2-1,CASSMRQGGYNEQFF
TRBV6-1,TRBD2,TRBJ2-2,CASSEATSGGIYTGELFF
TRBV27,NA,TRBJ2-7,CASRTGGDPYEQYF
TRBV7-8,TRBD1,TRBJ2-5,CASSSGTGVGETQYF
TRBV6-5,NA,TRBJ1-1,CASSLDRLNTEAFF